This entry lists 31 T cell receptor beta chains sequenced from one sample in a study of shared clonotypes between healthy human individuals. The data were produced by immunoSEQ multiplex PCR, yet TCRdb's version contains in-frame clones alone and is incomplete. The sample holds about 1.5 million clones, 95% to 99% seen once. Material: naive CD4+ T cells sorted from blood. Subset given: CD45RA+ positively selected. The receptors here all came from a man aged 25 to 40 in good health.

The chain carries TRBV11-2 and TRBJ1-4, with 12 bases matching TRBD1. The CDR3 runs 17 residues. V was pared by 4 bases and J by 7 bases, with 10 bases of the junction left unmatched. Germline V gene sequence: CDR1 SGHAT, CDR2 FQNNGV. The CDR3 here is CASSSFGTGGRGEKLFF. CDR3 DNA sequence: TGTGCCAGCAGCTCTTTCGGGACAGGGGGCCGGGGTGAAAAACTGTTTTTT.

The rearrangement links TRBV14 to TRBJ2-1; D is tentatively TRBD1 or TRBD2 (5 bases each). The CDR3 is 16 amino acids. V was pared by 5 bases and J by 2 bases, with 16 bases between. Germline values: CDR1 SGHDN, CDR2 FVKESK. Here the CDR3 DNA reads TGTGCCAGCAGCGCCCGAACGGGGCTTACCTACAATGAGCAGTTCTTC. Its translation is CASSARTGLTYNEQFF.

This clone was seen once. The chain employs TRBV21-1 and TRBJ1-2; no check of the table's D call, TRBD1, against the DNA was made. TRBV21-1 is given as a pseudogene. The CDR3 loop spans 16 amino acids. The CDR3 DNA reads TGTGCCAGCAGCAAAGCTAAAGGACAGGATCCTCGGGGCTACACCTTC. Protein: CASSKAKGQDPRGYTF.

J is TRBJ2-3 and V is TRBV18; 8 positions match TRBD2. V was pared by 2 bases and J by 0 bases, with 4 bases of the junction left unmatched. CDR3 length equals 16 residues. The V gene's germline CDR1 is KGHSH and CDR2 LQKENI. The CDR3 DNA follows: TGTGCCAGCTCACCATGGACTAGCAGTAGCACAGATACGCAGTATTTT. Translating gives CASSPWTSSSTDTQYF.

The V gene is TRBV6-1, the J gene TRBJ2-7, with D maybe TRBD2 (6 bases). There are 14 residues in the CDR3. V was trimmed by 2 bases and J by 0 bases, leaving 8 bases between them. The germline CDR1 and CDR2 sequences are MNHNS and SASEGT. CDR3 sequence reads: CASSESGLSYEQYF. The CDR3 bases are TGTGCCAGCAGTGAATCGGGACTCTCCTACGAGCAGTACTTC.

This sequence joins TRBV5-1 and TRBJ1-5, with D hard to call. The V gene lost 4 bases and the J gene lost 6 bases, with 11 bases spanning the gap. Germline CDR1 reads SGHRS; CDR2 reads YFSETQ. The CDR3 has 13 residues. The CDR3 sequence: CASSVREGQPQHF. The CDR3 DNA reads TGCGCCAGCAGCGTACGGGAAGGTCAGCCCCAGCATTTT.

CDR3 DNA: TGTGCCAGCAGTTTAAGGCAGCACACCGGGGAGCTGTTTTTT. This codes for CASSLRQHTGELFF. The chain links TRBV27 to TRBJ2-2; no reliable D call. Germline V lookup: CDR1 MNHEY, CDR2 SMNVEV (reference sequence). The CDR3 loop spans 14 amino acids. The V end was cut by 2 bases, the J end by 3 bases, with 7 bases between.

The rearrangement joins TRBV6-1 to TRBJ1-5; 7 nucleotides agree with TRBD1. V was pared by 7 bases and J by 1 base, with 7 bases of the junction left unmatched. This CDR3 has 15 amino acids. Germline assignment: CDR1 MNHNS and CDR2 SASEGT. This chain's CDR3 is CASTRTGASNQPQHF. CDR3 in DNA: TGTGCCAGCACGAGGACAGGTGCGAGCAATCAGCCCCAGCATTTT.

This chain connects TRBV27 to TRBJ1-1, with no clear D. Trimming pared 6 bases from V and 6 bases from J, leaving 17 bases between. The CDR3 consists of 14 residues. Germline values: CDR1 MNHEY, CDR2 SMNVEV (reference sequence). Written as DNA, the CDR3 is TGTGCCAGCAGCCCACTCTCCCGGCGAGCTGAAGCTTTCTTT. Translating gives CASSPLSRRAEAFF.

This chain links TRBV28 with TRBJ2-1; no clear D. Trimming shortened V by 7 bases and J by 2 bases, and 15 bases separated the two germline ends. The V gene's germline CDR1 is MDHEN and CDR2 SYDVKM. The CDR3 spans 15 residues. Here the CDR3 DNA reads TGTGCCAGCACTTCGACGGGCCCCACCTACAATGAGCAGTTCTTC. Protein: CASTSTGPTYNEQFF. Full variable domain (rest looked up from reference TRBV28 and TRBJ2-1): DVKVTQSSRYLVKRTGEKVFLECVQDMDHENMFWYRQDPGLGLRLIYFSYDVKMKEKGDIPEGYSVSREKKERFSLILESASTNQTSMYLCASTSTGPTYNEQFFGPGTRLTVL.

The rearrangement uses TRBV5-1 and TRBJ1-1; tentative D call: TRBD1 (6 bases). The V end was cut by 1 base, the J end by 7 bases, with 8 bases between. The CDR3 spans 12 residues. In germline, CDR1 is SGHRS, CDR2 YFSETQ. The CDR3 here is CASSLLTGEAFF. Written as DNA, the CDR3 is TGCGCCAGCAGCTTGCTGACAGGTGAAGCTTTCTTT.

The V gene is TRBV5-6, the J gene TRBJ2-3; TRBD2 aligns across 8 bases. The CDR3 is made up of 16 amino acids. V lost 1 base, J lost 2 bases, and 6 bases stayed unmatched. In germline, CDR1 is SGHDT, CDR2 YYEEEE. CDR3 residues: CASSLSTSVYTDTQYF. The DNA for the CDR3 is TGTGCCAGCAGCTTGTCGACTAGCGTATACACAGATACGCAGTATTTT.

The V call is TRBV14, the J call TRBJ2-5; D gene ambiguous. CDR3 size: 12 residues. Trimming took off 4 bases at V and 5 bases at J, with 8 bases between the two ends. Looked up from germline, CDR1 is SGHDN and CDR2 is FVKESK. CDR3 coding DNA: TGTGCCAGCAGCCCCCTGGGGGAGACCCAGTACTTC. Protein: CASSPLGETQYF.

The gene calls are TRBV7-2 and TRBJ1-2; TRBD1 aligns across 9 bases. Trimming cost V 5 bases and J 8 bases; bases outside gene matches: 6. The CDR3 totals 13 residues. Germline V gives CDR1 SGHTA, CDR2 FQGNSA. The CDR3 spells CASSNGQGYGYTF. The CDR3 region has the DNA TGTGCCAGCAGCAACGGACAGGGGTACGGCTACACCTTC. Full variable domain (rest looked up from reference TRBV7-2 and TRBJ1-2): GAGVSQSPSNKVTEKGKDVELRCDPISGHTALYWYRQSLGQGLEFLIYFQGNSAPDKSGLPSDRFSAERTGGSVSTLTIQRTQQEDSAVYLCASSNGQGYGYTFGSGTRLTVV.

The chain combines TRBV7-9 with TRBJ1-4, with a tentative D call TRBD1 (6 bases). Trimming took 5 bases from V and 3 from J, leaving 13 bases between them. The germline gives CDR1 SEHNR, CDR2 FQNEAQ (reference sequence). The CDR3 covers 15 residues. The CDR3 reads CASSHRDTPNEKLFF. The CDR3 coding sequence is TGTGCCAGCAGCCACCGGGACACGCCTAATGAAAAACTGTTTTTT.

The chain joins TRBV18 to TRBJ2-5, with TRBD2 matching 8 bases. The CDR3 length is 17 residues. Germline CDR1 is KGHSH and CDR2 is LQKENI. The trim removed 6 bases at V and 3 bases at J, leaving 15 bases unmatched. CDR3 nucleotide sequence: TGTGCCAGCTCCTTCGTGCGGCCGGGACTAGGGAAAGAGACCCAGTACTTC. Translated: CASSFVRPGLGKETQYF.

V is TRBV5-6 and J is TRBJ2-3, with 13 bases fitting TRBD2. V lost 3 bases to trimming and J lost 4 bases; unmatched junction nucleotides: 8. Germline V CDR1 and CDR2: SGHDT, YYEEEE. The length of the CDR3 is 17 residues. The CDR3: CASSYGLAGVSPDTQYF. The DNA for the CDR3 is TGTGCCAGCAGCTACGGACTAGCGGGAGTTTCCCCAGATACGCAGTATTTT.

V is TRBV6-6 and J is TRBJ2-1, with a weak D call TRBD2 (6 bases). The CDR3 loop spans 16 amino acids. V was shortened by 6 bases and J by 0 bases, with 15 bases between the two germline ends. Per the germline V gene, CDR1 is MNHNY and CDR2 is SVGAGI (reference sequence). CDR3 nucleotides: TGTGCCAGCAGGAGATACCGGGAGAGCTCCTACAATGAGCAGTTCTTC. Translation gives CASRRYRESSYNEQFF.

In regard to this clone: Other nucleotide sequences from this sample produce the same CDR3. The chain combines TRBV5-4 with TRBJ2-3, with TRBD2 matching over 11 bases. Germline CDR1 SGHNT, CDR2 YYREEE (reference sequence). The CDR3 is made up of 16 amino acids. The V and J ends lost 2 bases and 1 base, in that order; junction bases with no gene match: 3. CDR3 sequence: CASSLPGLAGTDTQYF. The CDR3 region has the DNA TGTGCCAGCAGCTTACCGGGACTAGCGGGCACAGATACGCAGTATTTT.

CDR3 nucleotides: TGCGCCAGCAGCTTGGTAGGGGGGGCAGCTCGCCCAGATACGCAGTATTTT. It codes for CASSLVGGAARPDTQYF. The chain employs TRBV5-1 and TRBJ2-3; tentative D call: TRBD2 (7 bases). This CDR3 region has 17 residues. Trimming removed 0 bases from V and 4 bases from J, with 18 bases in between. Germline CDR1 SGHRS, CDR2 YFSETQ.

The chain is built from TRBV27 and TRBJ1-1, with D maybe TRBD1 (5 bases). The CDR3 sequence is 14 residues long. Per germline, CDR1 MNHEY and CDR2 SMNVEV (reference sequence). Trimming left V 8 bases short and J 1 base short, with 14 bases between. This CDR3 reads CASSRQPPNTEAFF. CDR3 nucleotide sequence: TGTGCCAGCTCCAGACAGCCGCCGAACACTGAAGCTTTCTTT.

The chain is built from TRBV6-5 and TRBJ2-3; D gene unclear. This CDR3 region has 14 residues. Trimming pared 6 bases from V and 0 bases from J, leaving 10 bases between. CDR1 and CDR2 from the germline V gene are MNHEY and SVGAGI. This CDR3 reads CASSTRGSTDTQYF. CDR3 coding DNA: TGTGCCAGCAGCACCCGCGGCAGCACAGATACGCAGTATTTT.

This chain joins TRBV5-1 and TRBJ2-5; no reliable D call. Between the trimmed V and J ends, which lost 0 bases and 3 bases, there was a span of 9 bases. CDR1 is SGHRS and CDR2 is YFSETQ in the germline V gene. CDR3 length: 14 amino acids. The CDR3 loop reads CASSLEAAKETQYF. Here the CDR3 DNA reads TGCGCCAGCAGCTTGGAGGCAGCTAAAGAGACCCAGTACTTC.

V usage is TRBV2 and J usage is TRBJ2-1, with no clear D. Trimming took 6 bases from V and 7 from J, leaving 13 bases between them. Germline CDR1 and CDR2: SNHLY and FYNNEI. The CDR3 totals 13 residues. CDR3 region: CASRDLRLNEQFF. CDR3 DNA sequence: TGTGCCAGCAGGGACCTTAGACTTAATGAGCAGTTCTTC.

This chain links TRBV27 with TRBJ2-7; D unclear. The germline V gene has CDR1 MNHEY and CDR2 SMNVEV (reference sequence). The CDR3 loop spans 14 amino acids. V gave up 5 bases and J gave up 5 bases, with 16 bases separating them. DNA for the CDR3: TGTGCCAGCAGTCCGCTCGGGCCGTCTAACGAGCAGTACTTC. It is translated as CASSPLGPSNEQYF.

Worth noting for this clone: Distinct nucleotide sequences in the sample also encode this CDR3. The rearrangement joins TRBV9 to TRBJ2-5; TRBD2 might be the D (5 bases). Per germline, CDR1 SGDLS and CDR2 YYNGEE. V was cut by 1 base and J by 4 bases, with 8 bases left in between. CDR3 size: 13 residues. CDR3 bases: TGTGCCAGCAGCGTACGCGGAGGAGAGACCCAGTACTTC. Translated: CASSVRGGETQYF.

The chain is built from TRBV7-2 and TRBJ2-7; D may be TRBD2 (6 bases). From germline, CDR1 is SGHTA and CDR2 FQGNSA. The CDR3 consists of 14 residues. Trimming shortened V by 5 bases and J by 6 bases, and 17 bases separated the two germline ends. CDR3 nucleotides: TGTGCCAGCAGCCCGGGACTGATTAACGGCGAGCAGTACTTC. It translates to CASSPGLINGEQYF.

Comment on this clone: Other DNA sequences in the sample encode the same CDR3. This chain links TRBV6-5 with TRBJ2-1; the D is unclear. The germline V gene has CDR1 MNHEY and CDR2 SVGAGI. Trimming left V 0 bases short and J 4 bases short, with 4 bases between. There are 13 residues in the CDR3. Written as DNA, the CDR3 is TGTGCCAGCAGTTACTCCGGATACAATGAGCAGTTCTTC. Amino acid sequence: CASSYSGYNEQFF.

The rearrangement uses TRBV4-1 and TRBJ2-3, with 10 bases matching TRBD2. V dropped 5 bases and J dropped 3; count of bases not matched to a gene: 11. Per the germline V gene, CDR1 is MGHRA and CDR2 is YSYEKL. This CDR3 contains 17 residues. This chain's CDR3 is CASSSHLLAGDTDTQYF. The CDR3 nucleotides are TGCGCCAGCAGCTCCCACCTTCTAGCGGGAGATACAGATACGCAGTATTTT.

V and J are TRBV6-4 and TRBJ1-1; no definite D call. CDR1 and CDR2 from the germline V gene are MRHNA and SNTAGT. This CDR3 has 12 residues. Between the trimmed V and J ends, which lost 11 bases and 5 bases, there was a span of 15 bases. The CDR3 bases are TGTGCCCGAACCGCGAGGTGTACTGAAGCTTTCTTT. Protein: CARTARCTEAFF.

This chain joins TRBV5-1 and TRBJ2-2; 9 bases match TRBD2. CDR1 SGHRS and CDR2 YFSETQ come from the germline V gene. With 2 bases clipped from V and 1 base from J, the junction kept 3 bases outside the gene matches. CDR3 length: 16 amino acids. In DNA form, the CDR3 reads TGCGCCAGCAGCTTACGACTAGCGGTGAACACCGGGGAGCTGTTTTTT. Translated, it gives CASSLRLAVNTGELFF.